The clone carrying this T cell receptor (beta chain) was seen a handful of times. Its antigen is still unknown. With the read ending 3 residues before the CDR3 end, the germline J gene is used to fill in that end. The CDR3 is 14 amino acids. Germline V gene sequence: CDR1 MNHEY, CDR2 SVGEGT. Trimming pared 2 bases from V and 4 bases from J, leaving 9 bases between. This record belongs to a study of T cell clonality in common variable immunodeficiency. TCRdb's table, derived via immunoSEQ multiplex PCR, lists solely in-frame clones and lacks some. The profile covers approximately 15,000 clones, none occurring a single time. The study's findings and limits: Reportedly, TCR beta sequences from common variable immunodeficiency showed fewer deletions and N-nucleotide insertions.

Specimen: peripheral blood mononuclear cells. This receptor was identified in a human donor with common variable immunodeficiency. V gene TRBV6-2 or TRBV6-3 combines with J gene TRBJ2-1; the D gene is possibly TRBD2 (6 bases). Incomplete CDR3 DNA: TGTGCCAGCAGTTACGTTAGCGGATACAATGAG. Protein product: CASSYVSGYNE. The whole CDR3 sequence is CASSYVSGYNEQFF.